This T cell receptor (beta chain) emerged from a study of OX40 agonist ivuxolimab in advanced cancers. In germline, CDR1 is SGDLS, CDR2 YYNGEE. The CDR3 sequence is 16 residues long. J lost 3 bases, V lost 0 bases, and 6 bases had no gene match. Here immunoSEQ multiplex PCR was the method, and the copy in TCRdb shows in-frame clones only, minus some. Among tens of thousands of clones listed, approximately 89% were seen once. The TCR sequence derives from an adult with an advanced solid tumor such as melanoma, head and neck, liver or kidney cancer. This material consisted of CD4+ or CD8+ T cells sorted from blood, taken in a trial of the OX40 agonist ivuxolimab. The rearrangement uses TRBV9 and TRBJ2-1, with 7 bases fitting TRBD2. The CDR3 sequence: CASSVGLAVGYNEQFF. For the CDR3, the DNA is TGTGCCAGCAGCGTAGGGCTAGCGGTGGGCTACAATGAGCAGTTCTTC.